Given below is one T cell receptor (beta chain) in context. The sample belongs to a study of blood T cell repertoires in COVID-19. Looking at the study overall: Whether acute or convalescent, the COVID-19 samples came from the United States, Italy and Spain. PBMCs, B-cell-depleted T cells, or T cells were the source of the cDNA or gDNA that made up the material.

This CDR3 has 15 amino acids. V gave up 6 bases and J gave up 2 bases; unmatched junction bases: 4. CDR1 WSHSY and CDR2 SAAADI come from the germline V gene. Source study methods: By means of reference gene primer amplification, nucleated cell counts were estimated. TCRdb's copy holds only in-frame clones and misses some; the assay was immunoSEQ multiplex PCR. The V and J calls and the clone size are those of that table, but D and trimming were determined from the DNA. The sample has around 150,000 clones, approximately 81% seen once; the top ten hold 8.3%. Seattle cases were enrolled at active infection and followed longitudinally.

The sample consisted of peripheral blood. The sequence came from a woman aged 60-75 years with COVID-19, enrolled during active disease. The chain is built from TRBV10-2 and TRBJ2-2; 9 bases align to TRBD2. DNA of the CDR3: TGCGCCAGCAGGGTGACTAGCGGTAACACCGGGGAGCTGTTTTTT. Translated, it gives CASRVTSGNTGELFF.